Below, one T cell receptor (beta chain) is given with its context. Its antigen is as yet unknown. cDNA synthesis used the whole RNA isolate, giving expressed TCRB sequences. The protocol was immunoSEQ multiplex PCR, while the TCRdb copy is restricted to in-frame clones and leaves out a portion. The table lists roughly 250,000 clones, roughly 20% of them singletons. The data were taken from a study of beta chain features in type 1 diabetes. Study findings and constraints: Across all four CD4+ subsets, people with type 1 diabetes showed modestly shorter TCRB CDR3s. It was not settled here whether HLA type affects TCRB rearrangement.

V was shortened by 0 bases and J by 9 bases, with 7 bases between the two germline ends. The CDR3 runs 12 residues. The germline gives CDR1 SGHDN, CDR2 FVKESK. Sequences were obtained from naive CD4+ T cells from blood. This TCR came from a woman aged 40 to 55 with type 1 diabetes. V usage is TRBV14 and J usage is TRBJ2-3; D unresolved. In DNA form, the CDR3 reads TGTGCCAGCAGCCAAGAGACAATCACGCAGTATTTT. Translated: CASSQETITQYF.